This TCR beta chain was retrieved from a study of persistence of HIV-infected CD4 T cells. This was the immunoSEQ version 4 assay in survey mode. Genomic DNA was diluted to 10 ng/uL, up to 1 ug per sample. Only in-frame clones appear in the TCRdb table, and some are missing; sequencing was by immunoSEQ multiplex PCR. The table includes over 40,000 clones, about 84% detected once. The stimulus was an HIV-1 Gag 15-mer peptide pool, approximately 0.93 ug/peptide/mL. Memory cells lacking CD40L and CD69 with high CD45RO were sorted. The germline V gene encodes CDR1 SGDLS and CDR2 YYNGEE. The V end lost 4 bases, the J end lost 5 bases, and 12 bases lay between the germline ends. The CDR3 is 13 residues long. To note about this clone: Its specificity is unknown.

The sequencing here drew on CD4+ T cells sorted from PBMCs after 18-hour stimulation, taken from a patient who received antiretroviral therapy. The TCR comes from an adult man with HIV who was CMV-seropositive. The chain links TRBV9 to TRBJ2-5, with a tentative D call TRBD1 (6 bases). The CDR3 region has the DNA TGTGCCAGCAGCCCCCAGGGGTGGGAGACCCAGTACTTC. It translates to CASSPQGWETQYF.